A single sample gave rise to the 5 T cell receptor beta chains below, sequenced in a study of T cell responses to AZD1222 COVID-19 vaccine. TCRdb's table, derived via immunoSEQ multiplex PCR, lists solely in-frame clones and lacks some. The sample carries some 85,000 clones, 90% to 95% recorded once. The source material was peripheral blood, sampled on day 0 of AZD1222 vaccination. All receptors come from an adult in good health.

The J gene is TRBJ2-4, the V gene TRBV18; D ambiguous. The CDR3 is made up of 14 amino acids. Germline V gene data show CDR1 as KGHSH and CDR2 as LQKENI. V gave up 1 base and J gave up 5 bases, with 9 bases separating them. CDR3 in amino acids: CASSPRRLENIQYF. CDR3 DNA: TGTGCCAGCTCACCACGGCGCCTAGAAAACATTCAGTACTTC.

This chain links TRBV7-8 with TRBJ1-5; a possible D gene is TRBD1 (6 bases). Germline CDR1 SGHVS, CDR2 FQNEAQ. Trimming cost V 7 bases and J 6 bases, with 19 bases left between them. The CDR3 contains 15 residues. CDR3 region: CASTRKGGLGQPQHF. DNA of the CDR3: TGTGCCAGCACCAGAAAGGGGGGGTTAGGTCAGCCCCAGCATTTT.

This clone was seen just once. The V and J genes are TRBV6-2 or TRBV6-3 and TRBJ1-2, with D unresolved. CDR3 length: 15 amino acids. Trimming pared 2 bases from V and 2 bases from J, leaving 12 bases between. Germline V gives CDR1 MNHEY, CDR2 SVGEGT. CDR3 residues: CASSYPPGTNYGYTF. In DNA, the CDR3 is TGTGCCAGCAGTTACCCCCCGGGAACCAACTATGGCTACACCTTC.

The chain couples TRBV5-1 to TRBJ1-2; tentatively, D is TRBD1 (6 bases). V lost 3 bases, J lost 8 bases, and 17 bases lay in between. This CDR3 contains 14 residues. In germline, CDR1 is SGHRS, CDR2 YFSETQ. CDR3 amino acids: CASSWSTGQSGYTF. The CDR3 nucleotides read TGCGCCAGCAGCTGGAGCACAGGGCAGAGCGGCTACACCTTC. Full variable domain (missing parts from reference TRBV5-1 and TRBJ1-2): KAGVTQTPRYLIKTRGQQVTLSCSPISGHRSVSWYQQTPGQGLQFLFEYFSETQRNKGNFPGRFSGRQFSNSRSEMNVSTLELGDSALYLCASSWSTGQSGYTFGSGTRLTVV.

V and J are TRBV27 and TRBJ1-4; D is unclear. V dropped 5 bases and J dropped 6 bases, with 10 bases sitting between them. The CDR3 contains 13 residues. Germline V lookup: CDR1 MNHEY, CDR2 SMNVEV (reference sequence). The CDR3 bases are TGTGCCAGCAGTCCTTATGGGGATGAAAAACTGTTTTTT. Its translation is CASSPYGDEKLFF. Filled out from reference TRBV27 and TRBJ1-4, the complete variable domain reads EAQVTQNPRYLITVTGKKLTVTCSQNMNHEYMSWYRQDPGLGLRQIYYSMNVEVTDKGDVPEGYKVSRKEKRNFPLILESPSPNQTSLYFCASSPYGDEKLFFGSGTQLSVL.